What follows describes a single TCR beta chain. Antigen unknown. By 5'RACE template switching, TCR cDNA was produced, with a universal primer site and UMIs added in the process. MiXCR, applied by TCRdb to the 5' RACE reads, yields one record per CDR3 protein. The sample has roughly 500,000 distinct CDR3 sequences; 15% to 20% are singletons. The record originates from a study of T cells after yellow fever vaccination. Study-level points and caveats: Post-booster repertoires contained most primary-vaccination clones again (about 96% CD4, approximately 88% CD8). Faster peaking, at day 5 versus 15, marked a secondary response that was weaker.

Per the germline V gene, CDR1 is SGHVS and CDR2 is FQNEAQ. The CDR3 covers 14 residues. Trimming removed 5 bases at V and 2 bases at J, with 11 bases between. Sequencing was performed on PBMCs, taken 15 days after the yellow fever booster vaccination. The receptor was derived from a man in his thirties or forties who received the YFV17D yellow fever vaccine. The chain carries TRBV7-8 and TRBJ2-3; D possibly corresponds to TRBD2 (6 bases). The CDR3 region has the DNA TGTGCCAGCAGCCCGCGGGGACCCACAGATACGCAGTATTTT. Protein sequence: CASSPRGPTDTQYF.